This T cell receptor beta chain was sequenced in a study of cytomegalovirus exposure and HLA in healthy donors. Study conclusions and caveats: After further analysis at a later stage, under 20,000 TCR beta sequences were associated with HLA alleles at 0.05 false discovery rate. Per published accounts, TCR beta sequences correctly predicted the HLA-A and HLA-B alleles of most subjects.

Regarding this clone: Its antigen is not identified.

Healthy bone marrow donors formed the donor group. The PCR ran on 60 Vbeta and 13 Jbeta primers. Method: immunoSEQ multiplex PCR; TCRdb's copy keeps in-frame clones and lacks some. In the table there are some 150,000 clones, 81% of which are singletons. The CDR3 sequence is 13 residues long. V was pared by 4 bases and J by 6 bases, with 5 bases of the junction left unmatched. Germline CDR1 SGHVS, CDR2 FNYEAQ. Sequencing was carried out using PBMCs. The rearrangement joins TRBV7-6 to TRBJ2-7, with 8 bases matching TRBD1. This receptor was obtained from a woman between 18 and 29 years old in good health and CMV-seropositive. CDR3: CASSSSTGGEQYF. For the CDR3, the DNA is TGTGCCAGCAGCTCCTCCACAGGGGGCGAGCAGTACTTC.